This TCR beta chain was captured in a study of regulatory T cells in long-lasting Graves disease. The wider study: Patients met the persistent Graves' disease definition after over 5 years of antithyroid drugs with positive TSH receptor antibodies.

The authors built TCR beta libraries using iRepertoire HTBI primers and Arm-PCR of CDR3 regions. TCRdb called the multiplex PCR reads again in MiXCR, with one record for every CDR3 protein. Among around 450,000 distinct CDR3 sequences, around a fifth were seen once, and the ten largest hold around 7%. As to this clonotype: What it recognizes is unknown.

Specified time point: persistent/refractory GD, antithyroid drugs over 5 years with positive TRAb. Construction of the TCR library relied on RNA isolated from PBMCs. With 3 bases clipped from V and 10 bases from J, the junction kept 6 bases outside the gene matches. CDR3 length equals 13 residues. Germline loops: CDR1 DFQATT, CDR2 SNEGSKA (reference sequence). Study-wide findings and caveats: Persistent disease was associated with favored TRBV28 usage and with favored use of TRBJ1-2 and TRBJ2-5.

The rearrangement uses TRBV20-1 and TRBJ1-1; 12 nucleotides line up with TRBD1. This receptor was taken from a female donor with Graves disease. The sample in question was peripheral blood mononuclear cells (PBMCs), obtained when the disease was refractory, from a patient treated with antithyroid drugs. This CDR3 is CSASPGQGASAFF. The CDR3 DNA reads TGCAGTGCTAGCCCGGGACAGGGGGCGTCAGCTTTCTTT.